This T cell receptor beta chain was sequenced for a study of T cells in Graves' hyperthyroidism and ophthalmopathy. This clonotype occurred many times. It was RNA transcripts that yielded the amplified TCR beta CDR3 regions. Primed by the HTBI set, a first-round RT-PCR was run on the TCR CDR3. TCRdb recomputed calls from the multiplex PCR reads with MiXCR, one row per CDR3 protein. The table lists roughly 580,000 distinct CDR3 sequences, roughly 46% of them singletons. Thyroid ultrasound, orbital computed tomography, clinical symptoms, and serum thyroxine and TRAb underpinned diagnoses. Source material: peripheral blood or thyroid tissue (not recorded which). This receptor was identified in a woman under 30 with Graves' hyperthyroidism.

CDR3 amino acids: CASSFDRSSNTEAFF. The CDR3 DNA reads TGTGCCAGCAGCTTCGACAGAAGTTCGAACACTGAAGCTTTCTTT. The rearrangement uses TRBV7-8 and TRBJ1-1; perhaps TRBD1 as D (5 bases). V lost 3 bases and J lost 1, with 12 bases in between. Germline-derived CDR1 and CDR2 are SGHVS and FQNEAQ. The CDR3 sequence is 15 residues long.